This TCR beta chain was sequenced for a study of T cells in Graves' hyperthyroidism and ophthalmopathy (dated 2019 in TCRdb). Regarding the complete study: Peripheral blood samples were taken at the time of initial diagnosis, prior to any treatment. The approximately 98 discovery patients were randomly divided into training and test sets at a 7:3 ratio. The study also compared thyroid tissue and blood T-cell repertoires from more than 5 Graves' hyperthyroidism patients. TCR Vbeta CDR3 sequencing of some 140 peripheral blood samples (approximately 44 ophthalmopathy, over 70 hyperthyroidism and some 17 progressor patients) is reported in the paper. To identify distinguishing TCR V-J signatures, a discovery cohort of about 95 patients was used, comprising approximately 40 with Graves' ophthalmopathy and under 60 with stable Graves' hyperthyroidism. Following sampling, methimazole starting at 30 mg daily was given to hyperthyroidism patients, and high-dose intravenous methylprednisolone was given to ophthalmopathy patients. An independent validation cohort of 18 to 20 hyperthyroidism patients and about 16 patients who later progressed to ophthalmopathy tested prospective prediction of ophthalmopathy.

Study-wide findings and limitations: Most expanded thyroid clonotypes (frequency above 0.001) were also detected in blood, suggesting blood repertoires may reflect thyroid immune responses. Sample size was not statistically predetermined, and investigators were not blinded to group allocation. A model built on a 13 V-J signature distinguished ophthalmopathy from stable hyperthyroidism, reaching 85% to 90% sensitivity and approximately 83% specificity in cross-validation and 80%/75% in testing. In validation, the model predicted progression to ophthalmopathy with 55% to 71% sensitivity and over 72% specificity, a median of 6.5 months before onset.

The CDR3 starts with the cysteine, ends with the phenylalanine, and has 14 residues. Left in the record is the CDR3 DNA by itself, 42 bases read in frame from the first base. CDR1 and CDR2, looked up from the germline V gene, are SGHNT and YENEEA. V and J are trimmed by 4 bases and 5 bases, and the gene matches miss 5 bases of the junction. TCR beta CDR3 regions were amplified from RNA transcripts. The first round of RT-PCR for the TCR CDR3 was performed with the HTBI primer set and the Qiagen OneStep RT-PCR kit. Libraries were constructed in a second round of multiplex PCR, after which size selection and purification were carried out. Libraries were sequenced paired-end with 100 bp reads on an Illumina HiSeq2000. On the study's bioinformatics: SOAPnuke was used to process the raw data, with reads discarded if the reads contained adapters or uncalled bases, had a mean Phred below 15, or lacked an exact constant-primer or identifier match. High-quality paired reads were merged with COPE v1.2.5, and unique nucleotide sequences were defined as clonotypes. MiTCR v1.1 was used to align the clonotypes against IMGT TRBV, TRBD and TRBJ reference segments. The analysis included only V-J combinations with a frequency above 0.0001, which together covered around 99% of the repertoires. A TCS score was defined as the ratio between F50 (clonal expansion) and ExV (chaos), using BLOSUM62-based TCRdist between CDR3 peptides within each V-J. Welch's t-statistics and random forest reduced roughly 530 V-J features to roughly 13, which were used in a naive Bayes classifier (R e1071). TCRdb trimmed public reads at Q25 via fastp, called clones via MiXCR and kept in-frame beta chains. Entries are consolidated by CDR3 protein sequence, retaining the most common genes and DNA. The V and J calls and clone size are TCRdb's, not the authors'. This sample has hundreds of thousands of distinct CDR3 sequences in its table, and about 15% of those were observed once. The ten largest clones add up to roughly 13% of the sample.

This clonotype was detected many times. What antigen it recognizes has not been identified. Within one base of it there is no much larger clone, and no base qualities were kept. Ophthalmopathy patients had moderately to severely active disease, Clinical Activity Score of at least 3, NOSPECS grade of at least 4, and duration under 3 months. Exclusion was applied to patients with uncontrolled infections, other autoimmune diseases, pregnancy or lactation. Diagnoses were based on clinical symptoms, serum thyroxine and TRAb, thyroid ultrasound and orbital computed tomography. PBMCs were separated from about 10 ml of fresh peripheral blood using Ficoll-Paque density gradient centrifugation. Total RNA was extracted with Trizol reagent, and quality was checked on an Agilent 2100 Bioanalyzer.

The receptor's source is a young man with Graves' ophthalmopathy. This chain is built from TRBV11-3 and TRBJ1-1, and 9 junction bases match TRBD1. The sequencing input was blood. The CDR3 has the sequence CASSSDRGATEAFF. The sequenced DNA: TGTGCCAGCAGCTCGGACAGGGGAGCAACTGAAGCTTTCTTT. Here the CDR3 is joined to the reference TRBV11-3 and TRBJ1-1 genes, and the full variable domain is: EAGVVQSPRYKIIEKKQPVAFWCNPISGHNTLYWYLQNLGQGPELLIRYENEEAVDDSQLPKDRFSAERLKGVDSTLKIQPAELGDSAVYLCASSSDRGATEAFFGQGTRLTVV.